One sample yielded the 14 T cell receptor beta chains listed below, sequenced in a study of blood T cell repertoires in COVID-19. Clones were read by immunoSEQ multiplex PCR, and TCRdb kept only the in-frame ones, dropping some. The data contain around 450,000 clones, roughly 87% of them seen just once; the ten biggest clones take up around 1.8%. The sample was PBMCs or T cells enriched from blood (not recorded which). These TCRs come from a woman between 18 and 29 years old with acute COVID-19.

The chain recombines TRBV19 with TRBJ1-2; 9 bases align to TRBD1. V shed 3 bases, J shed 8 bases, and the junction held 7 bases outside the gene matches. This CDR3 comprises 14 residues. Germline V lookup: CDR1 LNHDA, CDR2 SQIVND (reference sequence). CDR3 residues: CASSMSGTGQGYTF. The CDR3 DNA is TGTGCCAGTAGTATGTCCGGGACAGGGCAGGGCTACACCTTC. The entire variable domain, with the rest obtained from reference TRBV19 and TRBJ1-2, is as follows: DGGITQSPKYLFRKEGQNVTLSCEQNLNHDAMYWYRQDPGQGLRLIYYSQIVNDFQKGDIAEGYSVSREKKESFPLTVTSAQKNPTAFYLCASSMSGTGQGYTFGSGTRLTVV.

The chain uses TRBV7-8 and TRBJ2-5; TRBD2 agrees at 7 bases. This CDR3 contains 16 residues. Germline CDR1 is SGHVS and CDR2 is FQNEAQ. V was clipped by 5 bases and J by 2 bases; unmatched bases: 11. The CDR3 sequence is CASSASGAAPQETQYF. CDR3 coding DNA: TGTGCCAGCAGCGCCAGCGGGGCAGCCCCACAAGAGACCCAGTACTTC.

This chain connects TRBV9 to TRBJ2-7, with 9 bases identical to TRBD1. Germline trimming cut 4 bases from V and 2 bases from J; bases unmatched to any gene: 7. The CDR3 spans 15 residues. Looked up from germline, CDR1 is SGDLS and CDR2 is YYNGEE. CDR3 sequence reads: CASSPFGQGTYEQYF. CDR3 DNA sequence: TGTGCCAGCAGCCCTTTTGGACAGGGGACCTACGAGCAGTACTTC.

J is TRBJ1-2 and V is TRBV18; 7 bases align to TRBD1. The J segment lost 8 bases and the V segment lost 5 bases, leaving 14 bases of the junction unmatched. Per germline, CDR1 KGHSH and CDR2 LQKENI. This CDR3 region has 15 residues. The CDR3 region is CASSTTGQAGTGYTF. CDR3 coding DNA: TGTGCCAGCTCAACCACCGGACAGGCGGGAACGGGCTACACCTTC.

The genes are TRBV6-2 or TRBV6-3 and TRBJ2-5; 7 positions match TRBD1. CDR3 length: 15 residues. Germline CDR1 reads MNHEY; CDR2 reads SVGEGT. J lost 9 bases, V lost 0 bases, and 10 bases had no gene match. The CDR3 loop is CASSYSKAQGKSQYF. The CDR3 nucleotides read TGTGCCAGCAGTTACTCGAAAGCACAGGGGAAATCCCAGTACTTC.

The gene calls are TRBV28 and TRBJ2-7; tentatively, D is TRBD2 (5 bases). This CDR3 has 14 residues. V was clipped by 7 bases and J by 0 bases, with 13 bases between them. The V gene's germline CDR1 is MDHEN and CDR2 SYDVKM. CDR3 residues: CASMDPGDSYEQYF. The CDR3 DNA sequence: TGTGCCAGCATGGACCCCGGGGACTCCTACGAGCAGTACTTC.

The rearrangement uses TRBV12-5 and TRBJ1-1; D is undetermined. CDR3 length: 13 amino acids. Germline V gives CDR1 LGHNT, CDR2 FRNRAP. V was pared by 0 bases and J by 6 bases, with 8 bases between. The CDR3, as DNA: TGTGCTAGTGGTTTGGTAGTGGGAGCTGAAGCTTTCTTT. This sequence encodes CASGLVVGAEAFF.

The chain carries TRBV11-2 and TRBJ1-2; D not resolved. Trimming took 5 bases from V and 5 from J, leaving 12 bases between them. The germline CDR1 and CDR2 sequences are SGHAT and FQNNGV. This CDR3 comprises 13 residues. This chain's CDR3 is CASSVTSGYGYTF. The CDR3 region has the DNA TGTGCCAGCAGCGTAACCTCAGGATATGGCTACACCTTC.

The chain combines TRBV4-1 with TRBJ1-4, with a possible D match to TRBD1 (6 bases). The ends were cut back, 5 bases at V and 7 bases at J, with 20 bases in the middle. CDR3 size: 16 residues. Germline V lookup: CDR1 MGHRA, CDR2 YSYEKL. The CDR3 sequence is CASSSLRGGDPEKLFF. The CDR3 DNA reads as TGCGCCAGCAGCTCCCTTCGAGGGGGGGATCCTGAAAAACTGTTTTTT.

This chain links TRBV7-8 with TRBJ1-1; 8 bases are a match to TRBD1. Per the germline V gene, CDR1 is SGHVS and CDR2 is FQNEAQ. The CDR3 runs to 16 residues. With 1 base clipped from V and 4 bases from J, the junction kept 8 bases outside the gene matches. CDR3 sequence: CASSLGQGAKVTEAFF. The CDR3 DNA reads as TGTGCCAGCAGCTTAGGTCAGGGGGCGAAGGTCACTGAAGCTTTCTTT. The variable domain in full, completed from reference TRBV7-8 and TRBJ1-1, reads GAGVSQSPRYKVAKRGQDVALRCDPISGHVSLFWYQQALGQGPEFLTYFQNEAQLDKSGLPSDRFFAERPEGSVSTLKIQRTQQEDSAVYLCASSLGQGAKVTEAFFGQGTRLTVV.

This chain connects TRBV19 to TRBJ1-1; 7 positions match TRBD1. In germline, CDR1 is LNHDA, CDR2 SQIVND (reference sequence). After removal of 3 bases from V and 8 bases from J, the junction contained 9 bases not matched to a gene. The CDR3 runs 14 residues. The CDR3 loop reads CASSIIALRGEAFF. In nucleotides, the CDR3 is TGTGCCAGTAGTATCATCGCCCTCAGGGGGGAAGCTTTCTTT.

CDR3 sequence: CASRRTGGKQPQHF. CDR3 nucleotides: TGTGCCAGCAGACGGACAGGGGGTAAACAGCCCCAGCATTTT. The gene calls are TRBV28 and TRBJ1-5; 10 nucleotides agree with TRBD1. Germline loops: CDR1 MDHEN, CDR2 SYDVKM. V was pared by 6 bases and J by 7 bases, with 6 bases of the junction left unmatched. The CDR3 runs 14 residues.

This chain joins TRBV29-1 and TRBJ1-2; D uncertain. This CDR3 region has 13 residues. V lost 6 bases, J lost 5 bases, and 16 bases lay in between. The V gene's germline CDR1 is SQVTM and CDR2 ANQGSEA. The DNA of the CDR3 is TGCAGCGTCAATGCGGGGTCTGGGTATGGCTACACCTTC. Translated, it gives CSVNAGSGYGYTF.

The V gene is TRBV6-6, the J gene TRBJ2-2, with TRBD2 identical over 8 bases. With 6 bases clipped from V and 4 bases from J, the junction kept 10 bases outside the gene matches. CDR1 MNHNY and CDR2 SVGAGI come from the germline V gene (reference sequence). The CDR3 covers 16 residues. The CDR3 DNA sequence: TGTGCCAGCAGCCTACCCCGGGGGGGCTCCACCGGGGAGCTGTTTTTT. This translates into CASSLPRGGSTGELFF.